Following are 23 T cell receptor beta chains from one sample sequenced in a study of blood T cell repertoires in COVID-19. Only in-frame clones appear in the TCRdb table, and some are missing; sequencing was by immunoSEQ multiplex PCR. The sample includes about 310,000 clones, approximately 89% of them seen just once. Sequencing was performed on PBMCs or T cells enriched from blood (not recorded which). The receptors derive from a woman in her thirties who had recovered from COVID-19.

The chain recombines TRBV6-2 or TRBV6-3 with TRBJ2-5, with a weak D call TRBD2 (6 bases). Germline V gene sequence: CDR1 MNHEY, CDR2 SVGEGT. This CDR3 contains 14 residues. V shed 5 bases and J shed 0 bases, with 10 bases lying between them. CDR3 sequence reads: CASSKTSHQETQYF. CDR3 DNA sequence: TGTGCCAGCAGTAAGACTAGTCACCAAGAGACCCAGTACTTC.

The rearrangement uses TRBV7-2 and TRBJ2-7, with D perhaps TRBD1 (6 bases). V was shortened by 5 bases and J by 0 bases, with 17 bases between the two germline ends. The CDR3 is 16 residues long. In germline, CDR1 is SGHTA, CDR2 FQGNSA. This CDR3 reads CASSAWTDRNSYEQYF. CDR3 DNA sequence: TGTGCCAGCAGCGCCTGGACAGATCGTAACTCCTACGAGCAGTACTTC. Complete variable domain (other parts from reference TRBV7-2 and TRBJ2-7): GAGVSQSPSNKVTEKGKDVELRCDPISGHTALYWYRQSLGQGLEFLIYFQGNSAPDKSGLPSDRFSAERTGGSVSTLTIQRTQQEDSAVYLCASSAWTDRNSYEQYFGPGTRLTVT.

The V and J genes are TRBV27 and TRBJ1-3; possible D gene TRBD1, 5 bases. Per the germline V gene, CDR1 is MNHEY and CDR2 is SMNVEV (reference sequence). V dropped 8 bases and J dropped 0 bases, with 11 bases sitting between them. The CDR3 has 14 residues. The CDR3 nucleotides are TGTGCCAGCGCCCGGGGGGGCTCTGGAAACACCATATATTTT. It encodes CASARGGSGNTIYF.

This chain connects TRBV19 to TRBJ2-1; 12 bases are shared with TRBD1. Germline lookup yields CDR1 LNHDA and CDR2 SQIVND (reference sequence). J was trimmed by 10 bases and V by 5 bases; bases with no gene match: 12. The CDR3 consists of 16 residues. For the CDR3, the DNA is TGTGCCAGTAGTCAGACCGGGACAGGGGGCATCGGGGAGCAGTTCTTC. The encoded protein is CASSQTGTGGIGEQFF.

The chain uses TRBV7-2 and TRBJ2-3; 7 bases align to TRBD2. CDR1 SGHTA and CDR2 FQGNSA come from the germline V gene. The V segment lost 3 bases and the J segment 5 bases; nucleotides outside the gene matches: 8. The CDR3 runs to 15 residues. CDR3 protein: CASSFLAGSVDTQYF. CDR3 bases: TGTGCCAGCAGCTTCTTAGCGGGTTCAGTAGATACGCAGTATTTT.

This clone appeared a single time. The chain combines TRBV19 with TRBJ2-7, with a weak D call TRBD1 (5 bases). Germline CDR1 is LNHDA and CDR2 is SQIVND (reference sequence). CDR3 length: 15 residues. V dropped 2 bases and J dropped 3 bases, with 14 bases sitting between them. The DNA of the CDR3 is TGTGCCAGTAGTATATATGGAGACAGCCGCTACGAGCAGTACTTC. Amino acid sequence: CASSIYGDSRYEQYF.

CDR3 protein: CASSSGFDNQPQHF. DNA of the CDR3: TGTGCCAGCTCATCGGGGTTCGACAATCAGCCCCAGCATTTT. The chain is built from TRBV18 and TRBJ1-5; D unresolved. The CDR3 is 14 amino acids. CDR1 is KGHSH, CDR2 LQKENI, per germline. Trimming took off 5 bases at V and 3 bases at J, with 11 bases between the two ends.

The chain joins TRBV28 to TRBJ2-1, with TRBD2 matching 10 bases. The junction had 10 bases not matched to a gene; V was cut back by 1 base and J by 7 bases. The CDR3 extends over 17 amino acids. The V gene's germline CDR1 is MDHEN and CDR2 SYDVKM. The CDR3 DNA is TGTGCCAGCAGTTTATCCGGACTAGCGGTGCGGTTTAATGAGCAGTTCTTC. It codes for CASSLSGLAVRFNEQFF.

The V call is TRBV4-1, the J call TRBJ1-4, with TRBD1 identical over 8 bases. Trimming removed 2 bases from V and 4 bases from J; junction bases left unmatched: 9. Germline CDR1 MGHRA, CDR2 YSYEKL. CDR3 length: 17 residues. CDR3: CASSQPGRGRNNEKLFF. CDR3 bases: TGCGCCAGCAGCCAACCGGGCAGGGGGCGGAATAATGAAAAACTGTTTTTT.

The chain has TRBV18 and TRBJ1-2, with 7 positions matching TRBD1. The germline V gene has CDR1 KGHSH and CDR2 LQKENI. There are 14 residues in the CDR3. Trimming removed 6 bases from V and 1 base from J; junction bases left unmatched: 5. CDR3 in DNA: TGTGCCAGCTCGCCTACAGGGGATAACTATGGCTACACCTTC. Amino acids: CASSPTGDNYGYTF.

This chain links TRBV19 with TRBJ2-1, with 11 nucleotides matching TRBD1. V gave up 2 bases and J gave up 8 bases; unmatched junction bases: 8. Germline CDR1 is LNHDA and CDR2 is SQIVND (reference sequence). The CDR3 sequence is 16 residues long. The CDR3 DNA sequence: TGTGCCAGTAGTATATCCCGGACAGGGGGCATCCATGAGCAGTTCTTC. Translating it yields CASSISRTGGIHEQFF.

The chain combines TRBV7-2 with TRBJ2-1, with 8 bases fitting TRBD2. This CDR3 spans 15 amino acids. Germline trimming cut 5 bases from V and 7 bases from J; bases unmatched to any gene: 10. Germline CDR1 and CDR2: SGHTA and FQGNSA. The CDR3, as DNA: TGTGCCAGCAGCCCCCTGGCGGGAGGTATGAATGAGCAGTTCTTC. Its protein product is CASSPLAGGMNEQFF.

CDR3 protein: CASSLPVYGYTF. The CDR3 DNA is TGTGCCAGCAGTTTACCGGTCTATGGCTACACCTTC. The gene calls are TRBV12-3 or TRBV12-4 and TRBJ1-2; D remains ambiguous. This CDR3 contains 12 residues. Trimming removed 2 bases from V and 4 bases from J, with 5 bases in between.

The chain joins TRBV18 to TRBJ1-5; D unresolved. The CDR3 length is 13 residues. Per the germline V gene, CDR1 is KGHSH and CDR2 is LQKENI. Trimming stripped 5 bases from V and 8 bases from J, with 13 bases between. CDR3: CASSIRGIKPQHF. CDR3 DNA: TGTGCCAGCTCAATTCGAGGAATTAAGCCCCAGCATTTT. The variable domain in full, completed from reference TRBV18 and TRBJ1-5, reads NAGVMQNPRHLVRRRGQEARLRCSPMKGHSHVYWYRQLPEEGLKFMVYLQKENIIDESGMPKERFSAEFPKEGPSILRIQQVVRGDSAAYFCASSIRGIKPQHFGDGTRLSIL.

The chain links TRBV27 to TRBJ1-5; TRBD1 matches 8 bases. This CDR3 has 14 amino acids. Germline V gives CDR1 MNHEY, CDR2 SMNVEV (reference sequence). The junction had 3 bases not matched to a gene; V was cut back by 3 bases and J by 5 bases. The CDR3 region is CASSLTGAHQPQHF. CDR3 DNA sequence: TGTGCCAGCAGTTTGACAGGGGCCCATCAGCCCCAGCATTTT.

The rearrangement uses TRBV27 and TRBJ1-2, with 9 bases fitting TRBD1. CDR3 size: 13 residues. V was pared by 5 bases and J by 3 bases, with 1 base of the junction left unmatched. The germline V gene has CDR1 MNHEY and CDR2 SMNVEV (reference sequence). CDR3 loop: CASSTGGYYGYTF. The CDR3 nucleotides are TGTGCCAGCAGTACAGGGGGCTACTATGGCTACACCTTC.

This chain joins TRBV7-9 and TRBJ2-5, with D perhaps matching TRBD1 (5 bases). The germline gives CDR1 SEHNR, CDR2 FQNEAQ (reference sequence). The CDR3 spans 14 residues. The V and J ends lost 0 bases and 0 bases respectively, with 5 bases between them. CDR3 in amino acids: CASSLAGHQETQYF. The CDR3 nucleotides read TGTGCCAGCAGCTTAGCGGGGCACCAAGAGACCCAGTACTTC.

This chain connects TRBV10-3 to TRBJ2-7; 7 positions match TRBD1. The CDR3 is 13 amino acids. CDR1 and CDR2 from the germline V gene are ENHRY and SYGVKD. The V and J ends lost 5 bases and 6 bases, in that order; junction bases with no gene match: 7. CDR3 DNA: TGTGCCATCAGTCCGGGACAGACTCCCGAGCAGTACTTC. This codes for CAISPGQTPEQYF.

This rearrangement joins TRBV18 to TRBJ2-7, with a weak D call TRBD1 (6 bases). The length of the CDR3 is 13 residues. The germline gives CDR1 KGHSH, CDR2 LQKENI. V lost 6 bases, J lost 1 base, and 10 bases lay in between. CDR3 residues: CASSSQGSYEQYF. The CDR3, as DNA: TGTGCCAGCTCGTCACAGGGTTCCTACGAGCAGTACTTC. Full variable domain (outside the CDR3, taken from reference TRBV18 and TRBJ2-7): NAGVMQNPRHLVRRRGQEARLRCSPMKGHSHVYWYRQLPEEGLKFMVYLQKENIIDESGMPKERFSAEFPKEGPSILRIQQVVRGDSAAYFCASSSQGSYEQYFGPGTRLTVT.

This clone was observed once. This chain uses TRBV7-6 with TRBJ2-5, with TRBD2 matching 12 bases. After removal of 7 bases from V and 4 bases from J, the junction contained 7 bases not matched to a gene. Germline V CDR1 and CDR2: SGHVS, FNYEAQ. This CDR3 is 15 amino acids long. CDR3 in DNA: TGTGCCAGCACCCCCAGGACTAGCGGGATAGAGACCCAGTACTTC. It encodes CASTPRTSGIETQYF.

This chain links TRBV25-1 with TRBJ2-7, with no clear D. This CDR3 has 13 amino acids. Germline CDR1 is MGHDK and CDR2 is SYGVNS. The V gene lost 9 bases and the J gene lost 6 bases, with 18 bases spanning the gap. CDR3 sequence: CASLSASTREQYF. CDR3 nucleotide sequence: TGTGCCAGTCTGAGCGCCTCCACTCGCGAGCAGTACTTC.

This rearrangement joins TRBV2 to TRBJ1-2; no clear D gene. V gave up 3 bases and J gave up 0 bases, with 8 bases separating them. The CDR3 totals 14 residues. The germline CDR1 and CDR2 sequences are SNHLY and FYNNEI. CDR3 amino acids: CASSDRPSNYGYTF. CDR3 bases: TGTGCCAGCAGTGACCGTCCTTCTAACTATGGCTACACCTTC.

The rearrangement joins TRBV18 to TRBJ2-1; TRBD2 is a possible D gene (6 bases). V dropped 1 base and J dropped 8 bases, with 12 bases sitting between them. This CDR3 is built from 14 residues. CDR1 KGHSH and CDR2 LQKENI come from the germline V gene. CDR3 region: CASSPLASVYEQFF. CDR3 nucleotides: TGTGCCAGCTCACCACTTGCTAGCGTCTATGAGCAGTTCTTC.